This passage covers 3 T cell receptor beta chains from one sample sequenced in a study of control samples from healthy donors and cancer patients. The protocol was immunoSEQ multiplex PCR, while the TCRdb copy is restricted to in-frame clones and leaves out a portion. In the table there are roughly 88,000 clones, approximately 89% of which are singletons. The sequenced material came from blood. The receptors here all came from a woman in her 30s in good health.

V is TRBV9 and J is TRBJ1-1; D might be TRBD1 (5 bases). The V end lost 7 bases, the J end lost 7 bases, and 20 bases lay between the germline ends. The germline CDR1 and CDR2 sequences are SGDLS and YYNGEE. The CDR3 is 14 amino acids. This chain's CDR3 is CASGDSSGIFEAFF. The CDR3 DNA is TGTGCCAGCGGTGACAGTTCGGGAATTTTTGAAGCTTTCTTT.

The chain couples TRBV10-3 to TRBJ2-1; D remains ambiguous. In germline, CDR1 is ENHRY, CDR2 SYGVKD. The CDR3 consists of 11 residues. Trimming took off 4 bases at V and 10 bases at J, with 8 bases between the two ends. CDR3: CAISGEFEQFF. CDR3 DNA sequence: TGTGCCATCAGTGGAGAGTTCGAGCAGTTCTTC.

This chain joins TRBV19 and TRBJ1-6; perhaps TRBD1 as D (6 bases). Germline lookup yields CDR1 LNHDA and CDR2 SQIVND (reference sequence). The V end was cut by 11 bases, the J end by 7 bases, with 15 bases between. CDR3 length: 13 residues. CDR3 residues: CAASDRKNSPLHF. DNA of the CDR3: TGTGCCGCCTCAGACAGGAAGAATTCACCCCTCCACTTT.